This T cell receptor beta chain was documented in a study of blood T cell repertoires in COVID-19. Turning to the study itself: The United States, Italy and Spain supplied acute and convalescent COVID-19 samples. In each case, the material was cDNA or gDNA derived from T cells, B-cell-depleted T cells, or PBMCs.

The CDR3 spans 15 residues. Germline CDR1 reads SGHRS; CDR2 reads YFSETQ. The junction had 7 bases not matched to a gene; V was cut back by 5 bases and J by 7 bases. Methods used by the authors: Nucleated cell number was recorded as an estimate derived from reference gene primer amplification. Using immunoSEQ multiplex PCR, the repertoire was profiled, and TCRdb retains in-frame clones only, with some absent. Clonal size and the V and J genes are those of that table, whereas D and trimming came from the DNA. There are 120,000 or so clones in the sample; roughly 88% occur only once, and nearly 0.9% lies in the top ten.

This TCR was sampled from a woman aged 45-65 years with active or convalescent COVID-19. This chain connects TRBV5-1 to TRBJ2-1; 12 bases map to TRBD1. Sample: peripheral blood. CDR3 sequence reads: CASSPPGQGANEQFF. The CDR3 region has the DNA TGCGCCAGCAGTCCACCGGGACAGGGGGCGAATGAGCAGTTCTTC.